Presented here are 5 T cell receptor beta chains from one specimen sequenced in a study of control samples from healthy donors and cancer patients. This table comes from immunoSEQ multiplex PCR, and its TCRdb copy is limited to in-frame clones, with some not included. Of more than 85,000 clones detected, 75% to 90% appear once; the ten largest clones hold approximately 16%. The source material was blood. These receptors originate from a woman aged 50 to 65 in good health.

CDR3 in DNA: TGTGCCAGCAGCTCCGGGACAGGAGCTACCTGGGAGCAGTACTTC. Translation: CASSSGTGATWEQYF. The J gene is TRBJ2-7, the V gene TRBV9; TRBD1 agrees at 8 bases. This CDR3 has 15 amino acids. Looked up from germline, CDR1 is SGDLS and CDR2 is YYNGEE. The V and J ends lost 4 bases and 7 bases, in that order; junction bases with no gene match: 13. The entire variable domain, with the rest obtained from reference TRBV9 and TRBJ2-7, is as follows: DSGVTQTPKHLITATGQRVTLRCSPRSGDLSVYWYQQSLDQGLQFLIQYYNGEERAKGNILERFSAQQFPDLHSELNLSSLELGDSALYFCASSSGTGATWEQYFGPGTRLTVT.

The chain employs TRBV9 and TRBJ1-4, with a weak D call TRBD1 (5 bases). The V end was cut by 0 bases, the J end by 8 bases, with 14 bases between. Germline assignment: CDR1 SGDLS and CDR2 YYNGEE. The CDR3 runs to 15 residues. CDR3: CASSVGTQGGEKLFF. The DNA of the CDR3 is TGTGCCAGCAGCGTAGGGACCCAGGGAGGCGAAAAACTGTTTTTT.

The chain joins TRBV7-2 to TRBJ2-5; 8 nucleotides match TRBD2. J gave up 5 bases and V 5 bases, and 16 bases lay outside the gene matches. CDR1 and CDR2 from the germline V gene are SGHTA and FQGNSA. The CDR3 is made up of 17 amino acids. Written as DNA, the CDR3 is TGTGCCAGCAGCCAGGGATCGCGGGCGGGGGGCAGGGAGACCCAGTACTTC. This codes for CASSQGSRAGGRETQYF.

This clone was seen a single time. V gene TRBV13 combines with J gene TRBJ2-5; 8 bases line up with TRBD2. Germline CDR1 is PRHDT and CDR2 is FYEKMQ (reference sequence). V gave up 3 bases and J gave up 4 bases; unmatched junction bases: 7. The CDR3 is 15 amino acids. Here the CDR3 reads CASSLTSEIRETQYF. In nucleotides, the CDR3 is TGTGCCAGCAGCTTGACTAGCGAGATTAGAGAGACCCAGTACTTC.

The chain links TRBV5-6 to TRBJ1-1; no firm D call. Germline assignment: CDR1 SGHDT and CDR2 YYEEEE. Trimming removed 0 bases at V and 2 bases at J, with 11 bases between. This CDR3 is 15 amino acids long. In nucleotides, the CDR3 is TGTGCCAGCAGCTTGGGTCCGGGCGGAAACACTGAAGCTTTCTTT. Translation gives CASSLGPGGNTEAFF.